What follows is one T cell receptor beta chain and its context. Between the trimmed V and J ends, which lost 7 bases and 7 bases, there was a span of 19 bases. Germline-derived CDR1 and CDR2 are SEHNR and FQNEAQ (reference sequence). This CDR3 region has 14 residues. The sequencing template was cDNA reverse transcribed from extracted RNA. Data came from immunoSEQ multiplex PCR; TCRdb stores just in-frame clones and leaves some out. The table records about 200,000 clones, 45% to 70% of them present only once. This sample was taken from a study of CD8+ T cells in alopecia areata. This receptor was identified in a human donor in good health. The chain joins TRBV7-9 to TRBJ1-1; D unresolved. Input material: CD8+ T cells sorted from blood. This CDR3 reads CASIPPRPRDEAFF. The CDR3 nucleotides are TGTGCCAGCATCCCTCCCCGGCCTAGGGATGAAGCTTTCTTT.